This TCR beta chain was recorded in a study of blood T cell repertoires in COVID-19. Study in general: In each case, the material was cDNA or gDNA derived from T cells, B-cell-depleted T cells, or PBMCs.

V was clipped by 4 bases and J by 7 bases; unmatched bases: 10. The CDR3 covers 15 residues. Germline V lookup: CDR1 SNHLY, CDR2 FYNNEI. How the authors handled the data: By means of reference gene primer amplification, nucleated cell counts were estimated. The table came from immunoSEQ multiplex PCR; TCRdb's copy has only in-frame clones and leaves some out. V and J calls and clone size are copied from that table; D and trimming were computed from the DNA. The profile shows roughly 200,000 clones, more than 65% of them singletons. The chain links TRBV2 to TRBJ2-1, with 7 positions matching TRBD2. The TCR originated in a human donor in a cohort sampled during active COVID-19. Sequenced: peripheral blood. For the CDR3, the DNA is TGTGCCAGCAGTGTGGGCGGGAGACCGGTTAATGAGCAGTTCTTC. Amino acids: CASSVGGRPVNEQFF.